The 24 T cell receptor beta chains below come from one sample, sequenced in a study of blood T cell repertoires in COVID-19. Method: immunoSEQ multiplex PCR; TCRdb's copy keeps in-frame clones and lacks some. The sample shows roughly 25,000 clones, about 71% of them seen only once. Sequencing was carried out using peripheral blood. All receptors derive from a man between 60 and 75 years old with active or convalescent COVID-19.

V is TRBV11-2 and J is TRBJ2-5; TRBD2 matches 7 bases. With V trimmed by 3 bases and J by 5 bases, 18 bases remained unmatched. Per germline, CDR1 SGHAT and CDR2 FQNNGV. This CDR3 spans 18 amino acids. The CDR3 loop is CASSFYPRASGMKETQYF. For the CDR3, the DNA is TGTGCCAGCAGCTTCTATCCCAGGGCAAGCGGGATGAAGGAGACCCAGTACTTC.

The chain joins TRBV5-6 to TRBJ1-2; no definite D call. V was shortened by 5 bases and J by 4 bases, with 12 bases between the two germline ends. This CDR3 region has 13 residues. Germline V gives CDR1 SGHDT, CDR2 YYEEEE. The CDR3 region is CASSPRFVYGYTF. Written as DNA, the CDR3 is TGTGCCAGCAGTCCCCGGTTTGTCTATGGCTACACCTTC. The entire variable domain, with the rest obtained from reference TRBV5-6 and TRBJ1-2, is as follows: DAGVTQSPTHLIKTRGQQVTLRCSPKSGHDTVSWYQQALGQGPQFIFQYYEEEERQRGNFPDRFSGHQFPNYSSELNVNALLLGDSALYLCASSPRFVYGYTFGSGTRLTVV.

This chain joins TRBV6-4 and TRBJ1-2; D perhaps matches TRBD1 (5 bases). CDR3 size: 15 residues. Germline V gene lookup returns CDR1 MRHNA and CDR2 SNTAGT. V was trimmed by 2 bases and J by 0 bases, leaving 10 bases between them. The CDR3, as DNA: TGTGCCAGCAGTGACCGAACAGGAGCTAACTATGGCTACACCTTC. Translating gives CASSDRTGANYGYTF.

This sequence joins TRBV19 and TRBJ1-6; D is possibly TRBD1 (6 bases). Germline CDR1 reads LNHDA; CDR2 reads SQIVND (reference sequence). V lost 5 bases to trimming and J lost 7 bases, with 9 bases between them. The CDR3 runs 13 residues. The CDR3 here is CASSGQFNSPLHF. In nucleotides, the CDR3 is TGTGCCAGTAGTGGACAGTTCAATTCACCCCTCCACTTT.

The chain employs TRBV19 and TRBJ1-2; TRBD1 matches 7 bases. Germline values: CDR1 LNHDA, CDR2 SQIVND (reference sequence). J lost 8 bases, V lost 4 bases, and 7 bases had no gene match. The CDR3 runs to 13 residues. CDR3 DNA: TGTGCCAGTAGTACCGACAGGGATTGGGGCTACACCTTC. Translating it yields CASSTDRDWGYTF.

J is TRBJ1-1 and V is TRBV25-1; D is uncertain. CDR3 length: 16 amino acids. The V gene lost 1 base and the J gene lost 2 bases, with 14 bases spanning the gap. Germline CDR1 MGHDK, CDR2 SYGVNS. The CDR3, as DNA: TGTGCCAGCAGTGAATCGCTGTTTAGATTAAACACTGAAGCTTTCTTT. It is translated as CASSESLFRLNTEAFF.

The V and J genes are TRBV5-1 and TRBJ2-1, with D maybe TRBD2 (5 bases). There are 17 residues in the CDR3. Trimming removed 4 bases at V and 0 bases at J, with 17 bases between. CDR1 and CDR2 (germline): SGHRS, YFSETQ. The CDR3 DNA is TGCGCCAGCAGCACTCTCGGCGGGTTAAGCTCCTACAATGAGCAGTTCTTC. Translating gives CASSTLGGLSSYNEQFF.

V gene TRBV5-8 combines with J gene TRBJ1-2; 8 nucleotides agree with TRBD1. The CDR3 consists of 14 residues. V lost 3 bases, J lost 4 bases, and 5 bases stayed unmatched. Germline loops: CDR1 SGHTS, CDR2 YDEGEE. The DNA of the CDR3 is TGTGCCAGCAGCTGGACAGGGTCGGGCTATGGCTACACCTTC. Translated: CASSWTGSGYGYTF.

CDR3 in DNA: TGCGCCAGCAGTCTGACTAGCGGGCACTCTAGCACAGATACGCAGTATTTT. Its protein is CASSLTSGHSSTDTQYF. The genes are TRBV10-1 and TRBJ2-3; 10 bases are a match to TRBD2. Germline CDR1 is WNHNN and CDR2 is SYGVQD (reference sequence). V shed 5 bases and J 0 bases; nucleotides not matched to a gene: 8. This CDR3 spans 17 amino acids.

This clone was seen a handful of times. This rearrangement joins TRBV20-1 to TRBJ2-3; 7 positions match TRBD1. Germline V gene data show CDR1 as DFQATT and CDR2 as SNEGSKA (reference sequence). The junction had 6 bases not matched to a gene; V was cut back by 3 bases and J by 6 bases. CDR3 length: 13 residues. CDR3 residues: CSASKGGQDTQYF. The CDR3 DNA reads TGCAGTGCTAGTAAAGGGGGCCAGGATACGCAGTATTTT.

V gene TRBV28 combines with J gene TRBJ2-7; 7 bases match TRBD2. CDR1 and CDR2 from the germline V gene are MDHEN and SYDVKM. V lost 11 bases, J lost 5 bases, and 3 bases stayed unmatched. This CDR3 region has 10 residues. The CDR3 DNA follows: TGTGCCGGGGGGGTTCACGAGCAGTACTTC. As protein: CAGGVHEQYF.

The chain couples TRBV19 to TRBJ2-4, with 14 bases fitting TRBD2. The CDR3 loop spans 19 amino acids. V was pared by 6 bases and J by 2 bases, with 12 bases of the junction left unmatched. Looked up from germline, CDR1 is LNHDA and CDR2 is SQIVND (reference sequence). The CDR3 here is CASSKGLAGVRRTKNIQYF. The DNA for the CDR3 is TGTGCCAGTAGCAAGGGACTAGCGGGAGTGAGGCGGACCAAAAACATTCAGTACTTC.

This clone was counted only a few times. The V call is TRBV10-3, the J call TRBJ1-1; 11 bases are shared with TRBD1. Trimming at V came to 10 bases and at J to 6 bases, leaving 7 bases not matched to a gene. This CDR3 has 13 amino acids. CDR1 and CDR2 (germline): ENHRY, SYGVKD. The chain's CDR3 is CATAGQGVSEAFF. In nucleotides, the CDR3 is TGTGCCACCGCGGGACAGGGGGTCTCTGAAGCTTTCTTT.

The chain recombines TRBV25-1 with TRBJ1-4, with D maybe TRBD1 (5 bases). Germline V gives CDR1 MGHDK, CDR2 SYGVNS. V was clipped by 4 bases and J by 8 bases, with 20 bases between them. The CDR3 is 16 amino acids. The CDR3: CASSVYRGAGREKLFF. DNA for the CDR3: TGTGCCAGCAGTGTATATAGGGGCGCTGGCCGGGAAAAACTGTTTTTT. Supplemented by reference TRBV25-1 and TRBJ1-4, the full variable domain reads EADIYQTPRYLVIGTGKKITLECSQTMGHDKMYWYQQDPGMELHLIHYSYGVNSTEKGDLSSESTVSRIRTEHFPLTLESARPSHTSQYLCASSVYRGAGREKLFFGSGTQLSVL.

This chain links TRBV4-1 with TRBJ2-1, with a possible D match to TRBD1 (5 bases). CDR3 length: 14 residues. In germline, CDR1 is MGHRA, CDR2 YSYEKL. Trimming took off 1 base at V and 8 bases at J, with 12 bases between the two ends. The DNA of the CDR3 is TGCGCCAGCAGCCAAGGATTCAGGGCGGATGAGCAGTTCTTC. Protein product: CASSQGFRADEQFF.

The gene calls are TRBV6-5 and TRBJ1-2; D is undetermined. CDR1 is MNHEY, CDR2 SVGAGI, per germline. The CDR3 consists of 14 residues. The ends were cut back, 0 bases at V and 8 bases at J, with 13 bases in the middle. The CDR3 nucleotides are TGTGCCAGCAGTTACTCCGAACGGAGATGGGGCTACACCTTC. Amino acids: CASSYSERRWGYTF.

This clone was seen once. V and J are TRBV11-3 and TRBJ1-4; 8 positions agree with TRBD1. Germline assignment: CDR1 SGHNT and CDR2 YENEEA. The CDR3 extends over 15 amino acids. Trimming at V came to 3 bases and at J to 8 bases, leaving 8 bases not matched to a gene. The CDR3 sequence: CASSFSPGGKEKLFF. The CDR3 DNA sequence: TGTGCCAGCAGCTTCTCCCCAGGGGGCAAAGAAAAACTGTTTTTT.

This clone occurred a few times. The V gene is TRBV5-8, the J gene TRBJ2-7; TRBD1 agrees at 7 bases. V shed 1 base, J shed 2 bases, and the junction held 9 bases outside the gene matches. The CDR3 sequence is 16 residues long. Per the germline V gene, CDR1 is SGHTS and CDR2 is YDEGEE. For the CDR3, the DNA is TGTGCCAGCAGCTTGCCTCCGGGACAGCCGCCCTACGAGCAGTACTTC. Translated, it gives CASSLPPGQPPYEQYF.

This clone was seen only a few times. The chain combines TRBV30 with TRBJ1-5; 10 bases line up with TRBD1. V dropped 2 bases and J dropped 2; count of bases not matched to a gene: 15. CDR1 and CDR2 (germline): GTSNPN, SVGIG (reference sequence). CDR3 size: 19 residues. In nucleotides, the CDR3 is TGTGCCTGGAGTATCCGGGACAGGGGATTCGGCGGCGGCAATCAGCCCCAGCATTTT. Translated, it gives CAWSIRDRGFGGGNQPQHF.

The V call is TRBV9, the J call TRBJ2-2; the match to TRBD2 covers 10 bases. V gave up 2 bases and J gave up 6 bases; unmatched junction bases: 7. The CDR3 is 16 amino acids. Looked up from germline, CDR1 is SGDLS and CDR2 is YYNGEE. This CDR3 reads CASSVGLAVGAGELFF. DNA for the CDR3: TGTGCCAGCAGCGTCGGACTAGCGGTGGGGGCCGGGGAGCTGTTTTTT. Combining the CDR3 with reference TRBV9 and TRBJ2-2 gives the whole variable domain DSGVTQTPKHLITATGQRVTLRCSPRSGDLSVYWYQQSLDQGLQFLIQYYNGEERAKGNILERFSAQQFPDLHSELNLSSLELGDSALYFCASSVGLAVGAGELFFGEGSRLTVL.

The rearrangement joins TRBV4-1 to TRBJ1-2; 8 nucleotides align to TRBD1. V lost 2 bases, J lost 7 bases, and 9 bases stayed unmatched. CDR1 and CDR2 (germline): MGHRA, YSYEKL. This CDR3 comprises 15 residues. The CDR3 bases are TGCGCCAGCAGCCAAACCCAACAGGGGGTGCGTGGCTACACCTTC. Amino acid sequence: CASSQTQQGVRGYTF.

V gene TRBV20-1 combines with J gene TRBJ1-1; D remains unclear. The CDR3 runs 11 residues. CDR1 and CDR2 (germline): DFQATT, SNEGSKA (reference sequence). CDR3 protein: CTPKAGERAFF. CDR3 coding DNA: TGCACCCCTAAGGCAGGTGAAAGGGCTTTCTTT.

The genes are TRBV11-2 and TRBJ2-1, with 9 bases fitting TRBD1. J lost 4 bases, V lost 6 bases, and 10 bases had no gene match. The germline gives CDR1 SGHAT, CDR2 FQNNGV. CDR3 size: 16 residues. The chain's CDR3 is CASRPGQGIGYNEQFF. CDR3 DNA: TGTGCCAGCAGACCCGGACAGGGGATCGGATACAATGAGCAGTTCTTC.

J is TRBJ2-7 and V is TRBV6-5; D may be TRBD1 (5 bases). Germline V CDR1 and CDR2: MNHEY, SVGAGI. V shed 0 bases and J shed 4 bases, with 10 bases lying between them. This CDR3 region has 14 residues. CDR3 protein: CASSYSPAGYEQYF. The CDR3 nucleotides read TGTGCCAGCAGTTACTCGCCAGCAGGGTACGAGCAGTACTTC.